The 30 T cell receptor beta chains reported below all come from one sample, sequenced in a study of OX40 agonist ivuxolimab in advanced cancers. This table comes from immunoSEQ multiplex PCR, and its TCRdb copy is limited to in-frame clones, with some not included. This sample has roughly 81,000 clones, with 88% found just once. The source was CD4+ or CD8+ T cells sorted from blood, collected in a trial of the OX40 agonist ivuxolimab. These receptor sequences come from an adult with an advanced solid tumor such as melanoma, head and neck, liver or kidney cancer.

This clone was recorded a few times. The rearrangement links TRBV6-5 to TRBJ1-2; TRBD1 might be the D (6 bases). The germline V gene has CDR1 MNHEY and CDR2 SVGAGI. The CDR3 loop spans 15 amino acids. V was trimmed by 0 bases and J by 4 bases, leaving 12 bases between them. DNA of the CDR3: TGTGCCAGCAGTTACTCGCCCCAGGGGAGCTATGGCTACACCTTC. Its translation: CASSYSPQGSYGYTF.

This chain uses TRBV7-8 with TRBJ1-5; D ambiguous. This CDR3 spans 13 amino acids. CDR1 SGHVS and CDR2 FQNEAQ come from the germline V gene. V was cut by 0 bases and J by 5 bases, with 5 bases left in between. This chain's CDR3 is CASSLALDQPQHF. CDR3 DNA sequence: TGTGCCAGCAGCTTAGCGCTGGATCAGCCCCAGCATTTT.

CDR3 region: CASSKGGEYGYGYTF. In nucleotides, the CDR3 is TGTGCCAGCAGCAAGGGGGGGGAATACGGCTATGGCTACACCTTC. The chain is built from TRBV5-6 and TRBJ1-2, with D possibly TRBD1 on 6 matching bases. The CDR3 consists of 15 residues. Germline CDR1 SGHDT, CDR2 YYEEEE. Trimming cost V 4 bases and J 4 bases, with 17 bases left between them. The full variable domain, rest sourced from reference TRBV5-6 and TRBJ1-2, is DAGVTQSPTHLIKTRGQQVTLRCSPKSGHDTVSWYQQALGQGPQFIFQYYEEEERQRGNFPDRFSGHQFPNYSSELNVNALLLGDSALYLCASSKGGEYGYGYTFGSGTRLTVV.

The chain recombines TRBV6-1 with TRBJ1-4, with 8 bases fitting TRBD1. This CDR3 region has 15 residues. After removal of 2 bases from V and 6 bases from J, the junction contained 5 bases not matched to a gene. Germline CDR1 is MNHNS and CDR2 is SASEGT. This CDR3 is CASSEYRTGHEKLFF. CDR3 coding DNA: TGTGCCAGCAGTGAATATAGGACAGGGCATGAAAAACTGTTTTTT.

The chain recombines TRBV7-9 with TRBJ2-5; the D gene is possibly TRBD1 (5 bases). Per the germline V gene, CDR1 is SEHNR and CDR2 is FQNEAQ (reference sequence). V shed 5 bases and J shed 5 bases, with 15 bases lying between them. This CDR3 comprises 14 residues. The CDR3 sequence: CASSPPTVFETQYF. As DNA, the CDR3 is TGTGCCAGCAGCCCGCCGACAGTATTTGAGACCCAGTACTTC.

In its sample, this clone was seen once. This chain uses TRBV5-1 with TRBJ1-4; 7 bases match TRBD1. The trim removed 6 bases at V and 3 bases at J, leaving 5 bases unmatched. CDR1 and CDR2 from the germline V gene are SGHRS and YFSETQ. There are 14 residues in the CDR3. The CDR3: CASTPGTANEKLFF. As DNA, the CDR3 is TGCGCCAGCACCCCCGGGACAGCTAATGAAAAACTGTTTTTT.

A few counts support this clone. This chain links TRBV28 with TRBJ2-6; D call uncertain. The germline V and J ends were trimmed by 2 bases and 1 base, with 9 bases remaining between them. The V gene's germline CDR1 is MDHEN and CDR2 SYDVKM. The CDR3 totals 16 residues. CDR3 sequence (DNA): TGTGCCAGCAGTTTAGTATTCGGTTCTGGGGCCAACGTCCTGACTTTC. It specifies CASSLVFGSGANVLTF.

The genes are TRBV7-3 and TRBJ2-2; D remains ambiguous. V lost 2 bases and J 2 bases, leaving 6 bases between the germline ends. CDR3 length: 14 amino acids. Germline-derived CDR1 and CDR2 are SGHTA and FQGTGA. CDR3 in DNA: TGTGCCAGCAGCTTACTGCTCAACACCGGGGAGCTGTTTTTT. This translates into CASSLLLNTGELFF.

CDR3 sequence: CASSRDSLPLHF. The CDR3 DNA reads as TGTGCCAGCAGCCGAGACAGCTTACCCCTCCACTTT. V gene TRBV7-2 combines with J gene TRBJ1-6, with D tentatively TRBD1 (5 bases). The CDR3 spans 12 residues. Between the trimmed V and J ends, which lost 5 bases and 12 bases, there was a span of 11 bases. The germline V gene encodes CDR1 SGHTA and CDR2 FQGNSA.

The V and J genes are TRBV11-3 and TRBJ2-3; 14 positions match TRBD2. Trimming removed 0 bases from V and 6 bases from J; junction bases left unmatched: 5. CDR3 length: 17 amino acids. Germline CDR1 reads SGHNT; CDR2 reads YENEEA. The CDR3 region is CASSLDGLAGGRDTQYF. The CDR3 DNA is TGTGCCAGCAGCTTAGATGGACTAGCGGGGGGCCGGGATACGCAGTATTTT.

The V gene is TRBV29-1, the J gene TRBJ2-5, with D uncertain. The CDR3 covers 16 residues. V was shortened by 6 bases and J by 1 base, with 21 bases between the two germline ends. In germline, CDR1 is SQVTM, CDR2 ANQGSEA. This chain's CDR3 is CSVTLVLLGLQETQYF. The CDR3 DNA is TGCAGCGTGACCCTGGTTTTGTTAGGCCTCCAAGAGACCCAGTACTTC.

The chain combines TRBV6-1 with TRBJ1-2; D gene uncertain. Between the trimmed V and J ends, which lost 5 bases and 3 bases, there was a span of 10 bases. This CDR3 comprises 13 residues. Germline assignment: CDR1 MNHNS and CDR2 SASEGT. The CDR3 loop reads CASSPRRHYGYTF. The CDR3 DNA is TGTGCCAGCAGTCCCCGGCGGCACTATGGCTACACCTTC.

The J gene is TRBJ1-2, the V gene TRBV27; D gene ambiguous. This CDR3 contains 12 residues. V lost 5 bases, J lost 2 bases, and 6 bases lay in between. Germline V gene lookup returns CDR1 MNHEY and CDR2 SMNVEV (reference sequence). The DNA for the CDR3 is TGTGCCAGCAGTCGGCGGAACTATGGCTACACCTTC. Translating it yields CASSRRNYGYTF.

V gene TRBV7-3 combines with J gene TRBJ2-2; the match to TRBD1 covers 7 bases. Germline V gives CDR1 SGHTA, CDR2 FQGTGA. Unmatched junction bases numbered 7, after V lost 1 base and J lost 5 bases. This CDR3 spans 16 amino acids. CDR3 sequence: CASSLSHRGGTGELFF. CDR3 nucleotide sequence: TGTGCCAGCAGCTTAAGCCACAGGGGTGGAACCGGGGAGCTGTTTTTT. Looking up the rest from reference TRBV7-3 and TRBJ2-2 gives the full variable domain: GAGVSQTPSNKVTEKGKYVELRCDPISGHTALYWYRQSLGQGPEFLIYFQGTGAADDSGLPNDRFFAVRPEGSVSTLKIQRTERGDSAVYLCASSLSHRGGTGELFFGEGSRLTVL.

Only one count was recorded for this clone. The rearrangement links TRBV28 to TRBJ2-4; 12 bases match TRBD2. Germline-derived CDR1 and CDR2 are MDHEN and SYDVKM. This CDR3 region has 17 residues. J lost 0 bases, V lost 5 bases, and 5 bases had no gene match. The CDR3 reads CASSLLAGGLAKNIQYF. The CDR3 nucleotides are TGTGCCAGCAGTCTACTAGCGGGGGGCCTAGCCAAAAACATTCAGTACTTC. The entire variable domain, with the rest obtained from reference TRBV28 and TRBJ2-4, is as follows: DVKVTQSSRYLVKRTGEKVFLECVQDMDHENMFWYRQDPGLGLRLIYFSYDVKMKEKGDIPEGYSVSREKKERFSLILESASTNQTSMYLCASSLLAGGLAKNIQYFGAGTRLSVL.

The chain employs TRBV5-1 and TRBJ2-7, with D possibly being TRBD2 (6 bases). V shed 4 bases and J shed 7 bases, with 21 bases lying between them. There are 15 residues in the CDR3. Per germline, CDR1 SGHRS and CDR2 YFSETQ. Here the CDR3 DNA reads TGCGCCAGCAGCGCTCCGGGACCCTCGGCGGGAGAGCAGTACTTC. It translates to CASSAPGPSAGEQYF.

V is TRBV28 and J is TRBJ1-1; 7 bases map to TRBD1. CDR1 is MDHEN and CDR2 is SYDVKM in the germline V gene. The CDR3 sequence is 15 residues long. V shed 3 bases and J 0 bases; nucleotides not matched to a gene: 4. CDR3 bases: TGTGCCAGCAGTTTGATAGGGACAGTGAACACTGAAGCTTTCTTT. It translates to CASSLIGTVNTEAFF.

The chain joins TRBV7-3 to TRBJ2-1, with D possibly being TRBD1 (6 bases). V lost 2 bases and J 15 bases, leaving 17 bases between the germline ends. CDR3 length: 13 residues. Germline V gene data show CDR1 as SGHTA and CDR2 as FQGTGA. This CDR3 is CASSLYGSRGLFF. As DNA, the CDR3 is TGTGCCAGCAGCTTATATGGCTCCAGGGGCCTGTTCTTC.

The chain links TRBV5-6 to TRBJ2-2; 7 bases fit TRBD1. The germline V gene encodes CDR1 SGHDT and CDR2 YYEEEE. The V segment lost 0 bases and the J segment 5 bases; nucleotides outside the gene matches: 13. The CDR3 totals 18 residues. The CDR3 sequence: CASSLGHDREGLTGELFF. DNA of the CDR3: TGTGCCAGCAGCTTGGGCCATGACAGGGAAGGTTTAACCGGGGAGCTGTTTTTT.

The J gene is TRBJ2-7, the V gene TRBV7-9, with D perhaps matching TRBD1 (5 bases). V shed 5 bases and J shed 11 bases, with 16 bases lying between them. This CDR3 spans 12 amino acids. Germline V lookup: CDR1 SEHNR, CDR2 FQNEAQ (reference sequence). CDR3 in DNA: TGTGCCAGCAGCCCCATATTGGGGCACGAGTACTTC. It encodes CASSPILGHEYF.

The chain carries TRBV7-8 and TRBJ2-7, with 9 bases lining up with TRBD2. With 2 bases clipped from V and 4 bases from J, the junction kept 9 bases outside the gene matches. The CDR3 loop spans 16 amino acids. CDR1 SGHVS and CDR2 FQNEAQ come from the germline V gene. CDR3: CASSLRAGGGLYEQYF. The CDR3 DNA reads TGTGCCAGCAGCTTAAGGGCGGGAGGGGGCCTATACGAGCAGTACTTC.

This chain joins TRBV7-8 and TRBJ2-5; a weak D match, TRBD2 (6 bases). The germline V gene encodes CDR1 SGHVS and CDR2 FQNEAQ. V gave up 7 bases and J gave up 1 base, with 19 bases separating them. The CDR3 consists of 16 residues. The chain's CDR3 is CASTPRREPTQETQYF. The CDR3 nucleotides are TGTGCCAGCACCCCCAGGAGGGAGCCCACCCAAGAGACCCAGTACTTC.

The chain is built from TRBV6-1 and TRBJ1-5; D is unclear. This CDR3 comprises 14 residues. Germline loops: CDR1 MNHNS, CDR2 SASEGT. V gave up 4 bases and J gave up 2 bases, with 9 bases separating them. The CDR3 is CASSAGTGNQPQHF. The CDR3 region has the DNA TGTGCCAGCAGTGCGGGTACTGGCAATCAGCCCCAGCATTTT.

The chain has TRBV9 and TRBJ2-3; D call uncertain. The ends were cut back, 3 bases at V and 0 bases at J, with 17 bases in the middle. CDR3 length: 17 residues. The V gene's germline CDR1 is SGDLS and CDR2 YYNGEE. The CDR3 sequence is CASSGRTAHISTDTQYF. The CDR3 bases are TGTGCCAGCAGCGGTAGGACCGCCCATATCAGCACAGATACGCAGTATTTT.

The chain has TRBV4-2 and TRBJ1-4; D is uncertain. The CDR3 is 15 residues long. V dropped 0 bases and J dropped 8 bases, with 13 bases sitting between them. From germline, CDR1 is LGHNA and CDR2 YNFKEQ. The CDR3 region has the DNA TGTGCCAGCAGCCAAGATAGGGTACCTGAAGAAAAACTGTTTTTT. Translation: CASSQDRVPEEKLFF.

J is TRBJ1-1 and V is TRBV5-1, with D unclear. The CDR3 sequence is 13 residues long. Trimming pared 2 bases from V and 4 bases from J, leaving 9 bases between. Germline loops: CDR1 SGHRS, CDR2 YFSETQ. The CDR3 DNA reads as TGCGCCAGCAGCTTTTTCGGTGGCACTGAAGCTTTCTTT. This gives the protein CASSFFGGTEAFF.

The chain combines TRBV23-1 with TRBJ2-7, with 7 bases that match TRBD1. TRBV23-1 is an ORF; its function is uncertain. The V and J ends lost 0 bases and 7 bases, in that order; junction bases with no gene match: 18. CDR3 length: 18 residues. The CDR3, as DNA: TGCGCCAGCAGTCAATCGAGGGGGCCGAGGACACGTAATCCGGAGCAGTACTTC. Its translation: CASSQSRGPRTRNPEQYF.

The V and J genes are TRBV20-1 and TRBJ2-1, with a possible D match to TRBD2 (6 bases). Trimming left V 6 bases short and J 15 bases short, with 18 bases between. The CDR3 is 11 amino acids. Germline assignment: CDR1 DFQATT and CDR2 SNEGSKA (reference sequence). The CDR3 spells CSALGDSQGFF. The CDR3 DNA reads TGCAGTGCCCTCGGGGACTCCCAGGGGTTCTTC.

In DNA, the CDR3 is TGTGCCAGCAGGGGGCAGATTGAAGCTTTCTTT. It is translated as CASRGQIEAFF. This chain connects TRBV7-2 to TRBJ1-1; TRBD1 is a possible D gene (5 bases). Trimming pared 6 bases from V and 7 bases from J, leaving 9 bases between. The germline CDR1 and CDR2 sequences are SGHTA and FQGNSA. The length of the CDR3 is 11 residues.

This chain links TRBV7-2 with TRBJ2-7; TRBD1 is a possible D gene (6 bases). The germline V gene has CDR1 SGHTA and CDR2 FQGNSA. The ends were cut back, 3 bases at V and 6 bases at J, with 12 bases in the middle. The CDR3 runs to 13 residues. CDR3 amino acids: CASSLGHGSEQYF. In DNA, the CDR3 is TGTGCCAGCAGCTTGGGACACGGCAGCGAGCAGTACTTC.